This T cell receptor beta chain was sequenced in a study of T cell responses to AZD1222 COVID-19 vaccine. Study conclusions and caveats: Compared with day 0, the breadth and depth of the Spike-specific TCR repertoire rose significantly after two doses of AZD1222. Dominant CD4 TCR responses targeted spike regions 160-218 and 743-854.

This table comes from immunoSEQ multiplex PCR, and its TCRdb copy is limited to in-frame clones, with some not included. This sample has roughly 120,000 clones, with more than 70% found just once. V gave up 5 bases and J gave up 3 bases, with 10 bases separating them. Germline lookup yields CDR1 SGHTA and CDR2 FQGTGA. The CDR3 runs to 13 residues. This clone came up a few times. The antigen remains unidentified. The source is an adult in good health. The V call is TRBV7-3, the J call TRBJ2-5; TRBD1 might be the D (5 bases). The source was peripheral blood, collected on day 0 of AZD1222 vaccination. CDR3 in DNA: TGTGCCAGCAGCCGTGACAGCAAAGAGACCCAGTACTTC. Its translation is CASSRDSKETQYF.